This record concerns one T cell receptor beta chain sequence. In the authors' workflow: Using reference gene primer amplification, nucleated cell counts were estimated. The table came from immunoSEQ multiplex PCR; TCRdb's copy has only in-frame clones and leaves some out. That table is the source of V, J and clone size, and D and trimming were worked out from the DNA. The repertoire holds some 30,000 clones, with approximately 85% as singletons. Trimming took off 2 bases at V and 4 bases at J, with 10 bases between the two ends. There are 15 residues in the CDR3. From germline, CDR1 is SGHNT and CDR2 YYREEE (reference sequence). The data derive from a study of blood T cell repertoires in COVID-19.

This TCR came from a woman aged 55-70 years with active COVID-19. V and J are TRBV5-4 and TRBJ1-6; D remains ambiguous. Sequencing input: peripheral blood. The CDR3 DNA reads as TGTGCCAGCAGCTTCGGTTCTACGTATAATTCACCCCTCCACTTT. This gives the protein CASSFGSTYNSPLHF. The variable domain in full, with the rest retrieved from reference TRBV5-4 and TRBJ1-6, is ETGVTQSPTHLIKTRGQQVTLRCSSQSGHNTVSWYQQALGQGPQFIFQYYREEENGRGNFPPRFSGLQFPNYSSELNVNALELDDSALYLCASSFGSTYNSPLHFGNGTRLTVT.